The entry that follows covers one T cell receptor beta chain sequence. The antigen remains undetermined. The CDR3 contains 15 residues. Germline V gives CDR1 LNHDA, CDR2 SQIVND (reference sequence). The V end was cut by 11 bases, the J end by 6 bases, with 22 bases between. The primer mix had 60 Vbeta and 13 Jbeta primers. The method was immunoSEQ multiplex PCR; TCRdb's version includes in-frame clones alone and lacks a portion of them. This sample has approximately 50,000 clones; approximately 80% occur once, and the top ten carry 4.3%. The record originates from a study of cytomegalovirus exposure and HLA in healthy donors. The study, taken as a whole, reports: Presence/absence analyses assumed roughly uniform sequencing depth across donors, which may not hold.

This TCR derives from a man in his thirties or forties in good health and CMV-seronegative. This chain links TRBV19 with TRBJ2-2; D is possibly TRBD2 (7 bases). Specimen: PBMCs. The CDR3 is CAATESGGLAGELFF. In DNA, the CDR3 is TGTGCCGCCACAGAGTCCGGGGGGCTGGCCGGGGAGCTGTTTTTT.